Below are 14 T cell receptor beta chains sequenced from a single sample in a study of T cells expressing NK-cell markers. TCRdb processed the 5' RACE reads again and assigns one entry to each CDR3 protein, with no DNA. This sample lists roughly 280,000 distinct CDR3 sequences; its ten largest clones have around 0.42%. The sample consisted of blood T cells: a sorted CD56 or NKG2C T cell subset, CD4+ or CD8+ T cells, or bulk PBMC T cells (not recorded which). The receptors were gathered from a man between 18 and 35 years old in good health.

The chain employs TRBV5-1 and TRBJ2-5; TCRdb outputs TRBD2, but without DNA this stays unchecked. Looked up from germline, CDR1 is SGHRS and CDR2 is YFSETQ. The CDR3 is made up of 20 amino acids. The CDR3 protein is CASSLPLAGQPRQSEETQYF.

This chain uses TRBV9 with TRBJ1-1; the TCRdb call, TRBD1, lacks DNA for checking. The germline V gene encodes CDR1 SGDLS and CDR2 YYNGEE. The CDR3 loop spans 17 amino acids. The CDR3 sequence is CASSVDPGGQMNTEAFF.

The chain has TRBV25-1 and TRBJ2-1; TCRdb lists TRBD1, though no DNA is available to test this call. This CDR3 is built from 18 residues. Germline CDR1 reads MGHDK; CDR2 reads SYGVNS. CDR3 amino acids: CASSGRGTGTGRYNEQFF.

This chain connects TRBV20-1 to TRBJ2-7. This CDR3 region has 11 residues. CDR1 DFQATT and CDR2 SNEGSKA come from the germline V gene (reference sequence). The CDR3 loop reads CSVSSAYEQYF.

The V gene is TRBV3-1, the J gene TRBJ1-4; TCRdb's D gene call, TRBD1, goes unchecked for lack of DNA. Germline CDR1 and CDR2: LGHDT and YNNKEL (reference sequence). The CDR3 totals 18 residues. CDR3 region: CASSGTHRRSLFGEKLFF.

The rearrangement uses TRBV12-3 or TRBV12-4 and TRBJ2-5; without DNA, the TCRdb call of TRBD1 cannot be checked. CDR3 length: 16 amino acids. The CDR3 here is CASSPHTGTGRETQYF.

CDR3 protein: CASSLGDREDEAFF. The chain is built from TRBV12-3 or TRBV12-4 and TRBJ1-1; without DNA, the TCRdb call of TRBD1 cannot be checked. The CDR3 totals 14 residues.

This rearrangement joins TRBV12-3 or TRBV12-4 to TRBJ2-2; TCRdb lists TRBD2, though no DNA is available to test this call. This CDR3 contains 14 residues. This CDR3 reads CASSLTRSYGELFF.

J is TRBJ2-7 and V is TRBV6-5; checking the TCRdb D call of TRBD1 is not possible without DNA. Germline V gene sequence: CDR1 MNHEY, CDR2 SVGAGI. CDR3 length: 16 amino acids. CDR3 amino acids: CASSYSRQGSSYEQYF.

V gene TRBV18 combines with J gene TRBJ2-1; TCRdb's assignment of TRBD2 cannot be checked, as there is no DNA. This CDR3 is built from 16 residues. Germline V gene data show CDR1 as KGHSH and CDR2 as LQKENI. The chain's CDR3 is CASSPPGSGRHGEQFF.

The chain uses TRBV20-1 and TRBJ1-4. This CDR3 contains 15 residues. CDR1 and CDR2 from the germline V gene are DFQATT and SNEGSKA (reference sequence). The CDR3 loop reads CSARDSTDGGEKLFF.

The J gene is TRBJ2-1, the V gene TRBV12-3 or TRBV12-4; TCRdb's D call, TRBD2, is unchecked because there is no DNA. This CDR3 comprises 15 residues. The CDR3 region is CASSSKRKNYNEQFF.

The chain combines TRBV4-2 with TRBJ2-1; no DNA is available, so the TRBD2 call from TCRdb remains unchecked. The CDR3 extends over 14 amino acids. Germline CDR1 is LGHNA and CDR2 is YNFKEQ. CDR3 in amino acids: CASSQEVGGRAQFF.

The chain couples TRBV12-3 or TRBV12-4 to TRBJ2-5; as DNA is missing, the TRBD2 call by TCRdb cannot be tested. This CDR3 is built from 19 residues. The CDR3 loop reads CASSLPRLAGGQGVETQYF.